The entry below gives a single TCR beta chain sequence along with its context. The antigen is unknown. This record belongs to a study of T cell responses to AZD1222 COVID-19 vaccine. Points from the study as a whole: Among the donors, most were white British and more were female, and clonal diversity was possibly underestimated.

Only in-frame clones appear in the TCRdb table, and some are missing; sequencing was by immunoSEQ multiplex PCR. The sample lists some 150,000 clones, about 89% occurring once. The CDR3 length is 13 residues. Germline V CDR1 and CDR2: MRHNA, SNTAGT. V lost 3 bases and J 5 bases, leaving 5 bases between the germline ends. The chain recombines TRBV6-4 with TRBJ1-6; no clear D gene. This clonotype was sampled from an adult in good health. This specimen was peripheral blood, taken on day 0 of AZD1222 vaccination. For the CDR3, the DNA is TGTGCCAGCAGTGAACGGAATAATTCACCCCTCCACTTT. This gives the protein CASSERNNSPLHF.